This TCR beta chain was retrieved from a study of cytomegalovirus exposure and HLA in healthy donors. There are a few counts of this clone. The PCR used 60 Vbeta and 13 Jbeta primers. The data were produced by immunoSEQ multiplex PCR, yet TCRdb's version contains in-frame clones alone and is incomplete. Found here are roughly 100,000 clones, 70% to 80% of them singletons; the top ten hold 0.79%. Germline V gene sequence: CDR1 MDHEN, CDR2 SYDVKM. Between the trimmed V and J ends, which lost 4 bases and 7 bases, there was a span of 10 bases. The CDR3 runs 12 residues. The rearrangement links TRBV28 to TRBJ1-1; unclear D gene. Sequences were obtained from PBMCs. The receptor's source is a boy younger than 18 in good health and CMV-seronegative. The CDR3 DNA reads as TGTGCCAGCAGTTACAGTCGAGATGAAGCTTTCTTT. Its protein is CASSYSRDEAFF. Supplemented by reference TRBV28 and TRBJ1-1, the full variable domain reads DVKVTQSSRYLVKRTGEKVFLECVQDMDHENMFWYRQDPGLGLRLIYFSYDVKMKEKGDIPEGYSVSREKKERFSLILESASTNQTSMYLCASSYSRDEAFFGQGTRLTVV.